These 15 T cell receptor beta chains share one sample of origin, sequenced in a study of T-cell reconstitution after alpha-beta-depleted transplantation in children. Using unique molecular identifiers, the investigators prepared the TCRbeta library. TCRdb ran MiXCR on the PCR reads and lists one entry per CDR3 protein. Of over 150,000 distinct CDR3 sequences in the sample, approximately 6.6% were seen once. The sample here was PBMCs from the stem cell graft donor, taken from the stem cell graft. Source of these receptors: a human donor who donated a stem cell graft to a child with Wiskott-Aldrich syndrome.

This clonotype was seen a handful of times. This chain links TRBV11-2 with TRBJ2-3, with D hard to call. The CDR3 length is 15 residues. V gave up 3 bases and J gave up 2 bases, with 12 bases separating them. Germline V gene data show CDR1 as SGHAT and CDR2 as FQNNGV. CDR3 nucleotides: TGTGCCAGCAGCTTGACCTATGGAGACACAGATACGCAGTATTTT. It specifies CASSLTYGDTDTQYF.

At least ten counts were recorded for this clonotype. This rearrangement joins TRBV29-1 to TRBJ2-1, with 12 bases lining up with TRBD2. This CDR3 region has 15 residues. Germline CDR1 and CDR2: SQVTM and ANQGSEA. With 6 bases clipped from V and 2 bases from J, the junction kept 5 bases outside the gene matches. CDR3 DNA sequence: TGCAGCGTAAGACTAGCGGGGGTGCCCTACAATGAGCAGTTCTTC. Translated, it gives CSVRLAGVPYNEQFF.

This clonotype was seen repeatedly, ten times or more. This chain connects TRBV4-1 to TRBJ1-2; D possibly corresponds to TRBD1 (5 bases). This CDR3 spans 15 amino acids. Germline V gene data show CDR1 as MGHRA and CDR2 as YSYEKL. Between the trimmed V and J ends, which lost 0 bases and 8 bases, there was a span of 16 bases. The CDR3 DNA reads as TGCGCCAGCAGCCAAGATAAAGGGACGACTAGGGGCTACACCTTC. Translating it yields CASSQDKGTTRGYTF.

In nucleotides, the CDR3 is TGTGCCAGCAGCTTAGGGAGGGGCCGAGGGACCGGCACAGATACGCAGTATTTT. Residues: CASSLGRGRGTGTDTQYF. The rearrangement uses TRBV11-2 and TRBJ2-3, with D perhaps matching TRBD2 (6 bases). The CDR3 has 18 residues. Germline V gene data show CDR1 as SGHAT and CDR2 as FQNNGV. Trimming left V 1 base short and J 1 base short, with 18 bases between.

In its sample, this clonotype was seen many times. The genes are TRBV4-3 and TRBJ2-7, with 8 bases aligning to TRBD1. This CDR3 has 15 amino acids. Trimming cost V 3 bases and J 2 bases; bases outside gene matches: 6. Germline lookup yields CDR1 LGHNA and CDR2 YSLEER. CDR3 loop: CASSQDTGGPYEQYF. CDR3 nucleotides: TGCGCCAGCAGCCAGGATACAGGGGGACCCTACGAGCAGTACTTC.

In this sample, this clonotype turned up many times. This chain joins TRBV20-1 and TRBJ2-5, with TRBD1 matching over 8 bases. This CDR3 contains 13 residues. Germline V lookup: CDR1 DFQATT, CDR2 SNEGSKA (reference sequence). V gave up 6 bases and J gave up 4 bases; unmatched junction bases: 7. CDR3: CSAGSTGGETQYF. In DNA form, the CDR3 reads TGCAGTGCCGGATCCACAGGGGGAGAGACCCAGTACTTC.

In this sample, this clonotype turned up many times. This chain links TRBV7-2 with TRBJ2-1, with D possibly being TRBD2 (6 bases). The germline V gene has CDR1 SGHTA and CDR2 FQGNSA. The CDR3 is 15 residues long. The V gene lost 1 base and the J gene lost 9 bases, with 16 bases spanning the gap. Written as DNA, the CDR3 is TGTGCCAGCAGCTTAGTAGCGGCTCTAGGACGTGAGCAGTTCTTC. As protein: CASSLVAALGREQFF.

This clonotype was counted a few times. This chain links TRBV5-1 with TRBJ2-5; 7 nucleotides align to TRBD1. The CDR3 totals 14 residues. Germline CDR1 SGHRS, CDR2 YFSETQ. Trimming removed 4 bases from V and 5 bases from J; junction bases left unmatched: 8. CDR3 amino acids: CASSQPGTEETQYF. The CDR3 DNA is TGCGCCAGCAGCCAACCCGGGACAGAGGAGACCCAGTACTTC. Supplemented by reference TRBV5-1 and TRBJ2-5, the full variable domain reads KAGVTQTPRYLIKTRGQQVTLSCSPISGHRSVSWYQQTPGQGLQFLFEYFSETQRNKGNFPGRFSGRQFSNSRSEMNVSTLELGDSALYLCASSQPGTEETQYFGPGTRLLVL.

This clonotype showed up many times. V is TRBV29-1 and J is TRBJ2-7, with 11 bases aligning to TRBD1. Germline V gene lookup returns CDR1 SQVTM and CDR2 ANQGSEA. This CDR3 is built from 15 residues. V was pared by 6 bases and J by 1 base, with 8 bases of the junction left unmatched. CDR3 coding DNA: TGCAGCGTCTACGGTGGGACAGGGGGATCCTACGAGCAGTACTTC. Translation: CSVYGGTGGSYEQYF.

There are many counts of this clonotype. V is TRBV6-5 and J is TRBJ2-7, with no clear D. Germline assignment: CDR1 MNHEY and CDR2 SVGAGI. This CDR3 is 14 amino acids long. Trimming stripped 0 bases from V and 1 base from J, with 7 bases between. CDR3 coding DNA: TGTGCCAGCAGTTACTCGGACGAGTCCTACGAGCAGTACTTC. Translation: CASSYSDESYEQYF.

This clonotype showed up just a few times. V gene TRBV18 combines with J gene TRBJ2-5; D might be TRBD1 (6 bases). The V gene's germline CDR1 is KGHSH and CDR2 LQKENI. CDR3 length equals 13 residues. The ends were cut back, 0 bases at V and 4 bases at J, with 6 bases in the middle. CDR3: CASSPPRGETQYF. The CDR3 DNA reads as TGTGCCAGCTCACCACCCAGGGGAGAGACCCAGTACTTC.

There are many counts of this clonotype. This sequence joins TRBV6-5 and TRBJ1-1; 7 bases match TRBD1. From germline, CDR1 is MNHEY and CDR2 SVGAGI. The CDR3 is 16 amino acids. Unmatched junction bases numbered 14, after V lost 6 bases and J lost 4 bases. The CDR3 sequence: CASRKMRQGGGTEAFF. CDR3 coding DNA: TGTGCCAGCAGAAAAATGAGACAGGGTGGTGGCACTGAAGCTTTCTTT.

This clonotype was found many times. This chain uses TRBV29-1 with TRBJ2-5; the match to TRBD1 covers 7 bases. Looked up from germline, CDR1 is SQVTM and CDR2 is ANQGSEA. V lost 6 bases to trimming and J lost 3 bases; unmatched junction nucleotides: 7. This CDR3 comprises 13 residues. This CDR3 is CSVGTGTEETQYF. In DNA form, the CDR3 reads TGCAGCGTCGGCACCGGGACAGAAGAGACCCAGTACTTC.

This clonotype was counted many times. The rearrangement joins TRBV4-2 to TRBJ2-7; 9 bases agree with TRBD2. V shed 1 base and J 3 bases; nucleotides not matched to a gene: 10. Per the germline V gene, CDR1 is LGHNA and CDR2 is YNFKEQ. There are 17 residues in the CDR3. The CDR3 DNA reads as TGTGCCAGCAGCCAAGGGGAGGGGCTAGCGGGGAGCTACGAGCAGTACTTC. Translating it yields CASSQGEGLAGSYEQYF.

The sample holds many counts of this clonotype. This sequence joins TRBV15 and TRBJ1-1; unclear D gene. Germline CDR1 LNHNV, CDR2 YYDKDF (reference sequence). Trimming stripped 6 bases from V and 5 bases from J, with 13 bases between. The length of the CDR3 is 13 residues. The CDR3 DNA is TGTGCCACCAGTGTTCAGGTTGAGACTGAAGCTTTCTTT. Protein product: CATSVQVETEAFF.